One sample yielded the 25 T cell receptor beta chains listed below, sequenced in a study of shared clonotypes between healthy human individuals. TCRdb's table, derived via immunoSEQ multiplex PCR, lists solely in-frame clones and lacks some. The sample lists more than 2,000,000 clones, around nine tenths occurring once. Sequencing used naive CD4+ T cells sorted from blood. The subset: CD45RA+ positively selected. The receptors here all came from a man between 18 and 29 years old in good health.

The chain combines TRBV5-8 with TRBJ2-5, with a possible D match to TRBD1 (5 bases). The CDR3 runs 14 residues. V was trimmed by 1 base and J by 2 bases, leaving 9 bases between them. CDR1 and CDR2 (germline): SGHTS, YDEGEE. CDR3 amino acids: CASSLKGVQETQYF. The CDR3 DNA reads as TGTGCCAGCAGCTTGAAAGGGGTTCAAGAGACCCAGTACTTC. Variable domain in full (rest from reference TRBV5-8 and TRBJ2-5): EAGVTQSPTHLIKTRGQQATLRCSPISGHTSVYWYQQALGLGLQFLLWYDEGEERNRGNFPPRFSGRQFPNYSSELNVNALELEDSALYLCASSLKGVQETQYFGPGTRLLVL.

V is TRBV19 and J is TRBJ2-4; weak D call: TRBD1 (6 bases). The CDR3 has 16 residues. V shed 1 base and J shed 6 bases, with 16 bases lying between them. Germline CDR1 and CDR2: LNHDA and SQIVND (reference sequence). The CDR3 DNA reads as TGTGCCAGTAGTATAGTGGGCAGGGGCAGAGGAAACATTCAGTACTTC. Residues: CASSIVGRGRGNIQYF.

The chain joins TRBV30 to TRBJ2-7; TRBD1 matches 7 bases. The CDR3 loop spans 13 amino acids. Germline V gives CDR1 GTSNPN, CDR2 SVGIG (reference sequence). With 4 bases clipped from V and 5 bases from J, the junction kept 8 bases outside the gene matches. CDR3 nucleotides: TGTGCCTGGAAAGGGGGCGCGAGCCACGAGCAGTACTTC. Its translation is CAWKGGASHEQYF.

The J gene is TRBJ1-5, the V gene TRBV30, with D perhaps TRBD1 (6 bases). There are 15 residues in the CDR3. The V end was cut by 3 bases, the J end by 3 bases, with 15 bases between. Germline CDR1 and CDR2: GTSNPN and SVGIG (reference sequence). This CDR3 is CAWRAQGSNNQPQHF. CDR3 nucleotide sequence: TGTGCCTGGAGAGCACAGGGTAGTAACAATCAGCCCCAGCATTTT.

This chain links TRBV5-1 with TRBJ2-7, with D perhaps matching TRBD2 (6 bases). This CDR3 has 15 residues. V shed 7 bases and J shed 0 bases, with 17 bases lying between them. Germline lookup yields CDR1 SGHRS and CDR2 YFSETQ. The CDR3 DNA follows: TGCGCCAGCCGTACCGACGTGGGGGGCTCCTACGAGCAGTACTTC. This encodes CASRTDVGGSYEQYF.

The V and J genes are TRBV9 and TRBJ2-3, with 9 bases that match TRBD2. The CDR3 has 15 amino acids. The trim removed 5 bases at V and 4 bases at J, leaving 8 bases unmatched. Germline CDR1 SGDLS, CDR2 YYNGEE. The CDR3 sequence: CASRAGLAGPDTQYF. DNA for the CDR3: TGTGCCAGCAGGGCGGGACTAGCAGGGCCAGATACGCAGTATTTT.

The rearrangement links TRBV27 to TRBJ2-7; TRBD1 matches at 7 bases. After removal of 4 bases from V and 3 bases from J, the junction contained 12 bases not matched to a gene. The CDR3 extends over 16 amino acids. CDR1 MNHEY and CDR2 SMNVEV come from the germline V gene (reference sequence). The CDR3: CASSSLDRASVYEQYF. CDR3 DNA sequence: TGTGCCAGCAGTTCACTAGACAGGGCAAGTGTCTACGAGCAGTACTTC.

This clone was observed once. The gene calls are TRBV7-2 and TRBJ2-3; either TRBD1 or TRBD2 may fit D (5 bases each). Germline CDR1 SGHTA, CDR2 FQGNSA. CDR3 length: 17 amino acids. V dropped 1 base and J dropped 2 bases, with 16 bases sitting between them. Here the CDR3 reads CASSLGSGTQLTDTQYF. CDR3 DNA: TGTGCCAGCAGCTTAGGTTCCGGGACGCAACTCACAGATACGCAGTATTTT. Full variable domain (outside the CDR3, taken from reference TRBV7-2 and TRBJ2-3): GAGVSQSPSNKVTEKGKDVELRCDPISGHTALYWYRQSLGQGLEFLIYFQGNSAPDKSGLPSDRFSAERTGGSVSTLTIQRTQQEDSAVYLCASSLGSGTQLTDTQYFGPGTRLTVL.

This chain joins TRBV7-2 and TRBJ1-5; D unclear. CDR3 size: 13 residues. In germline, CDR1 is SGHTA, CDR2 FQGNSA. Between the trimmed V and J ends, which lost 0 bases and 6 bases, there was a span of 6 bases. The CDR3 spells CASSLALSQPQHF. CDR3 DNA sequence: TGTGCCAGCAGCTTAGCGCTATCTCAGCCCCAGCATTTT.

V is TRBV7-2 and J is TRBJ2-7; TRBD2 agrees at 10 bases. CDR1 is SGHTA and CDR2 is FQGNSA in the germline V gene. The CDR3 totals 17 residues. The ends lost 0 bases at V and 4 bases at J; junction bases unmatched: 9. In DNA form, the CDR3 reads TGTGCCAGCAGCTTAGCGTCCATAGCTAGCGGGAGATACGAGCAGTACTTC. This sequence encodes CASSLASIASGRYEQYF.

The V and J genes are TRBV18 and TRBJ1-2; 9 positions match TRBD1. The CDR3 extends over 15 amino acids. V shed 4 bases and J 7 bases; nucleotides not matched to a gene: 10. Per the germline V gene, CDR1 is KGHSH and CDR2 is LQKENI. CDR3 nucleotides: TGTGCCAGCTCACAACCGGGACAGGGTACGCTTGGCTACACCTTC. It translates to CASSQPGQGTLGYTF.

The chain has TRBV7-9 and TRBJ2-1, with a weak D call TRBD2 (6 bases). Germline CDR1 SEHNR, CDR2 FQNEAQ (reference sequence). V gave up 1 base and J gave up 6 bases, with 13 bases separating them. This CDR3 region has 15 residues. The CDR3 sequence: CASSLERLASNEQFF. CDR3 nucleotides: TGTGCCAGCAGCTTAGAGCGGCTAGCGAGCAATGAGCAGTTCTTC. The full variable domain, rest sourced from reference TRBV7-9 and TRBJ2-1, is DTGVSQNPRHKITKRGQNVTFRCDPISEHNRLYWYRQTLGQGPEFLTYFQNEAQLEKSRLLSDRFSAERPKGSFSTLEIQRTEQGDSAMYLCASSLERLASNEQFFGPGTRLTVL.

This chain uses TRBV7-2 with TRBJ2-3; D possibly corresponds to TRBD2 (7 bases). CDR3 length equals 18 residues. Trimming removed 3 bases at V and 2 bases at J, with 21 bases between. Germline CDR1 reads SGHTA; CDR2 reads FQGNSA. The CDR3, as DNA: TGTGCCAGCAGCTTTAGGCCATCCGGGGGGACAATCACAGATACGCAGTATTTT. Protein product: CASSFRPSGGTITDTQYF.

The chain is built from TRBV19 and TRBJ2-5; D may be TRBD1 (6 bases). Germline V gene lookup returns CDR1 LNHDA and CDR2 SQIVND (reference sequence). This CDR3 is 17 amino acids long. The V end was cut by 0 bases, the J end by 1 base, with 15 bases between. The CDR3 reads CASSIDSTGTSQETQYF. CDR3 nucleotide sequence: TGTGCCAGTAGTATAGACTCGACCGGGACAAGCCAAGAGACCCAGTACTTC.

The chain has TRBV7-2 and TRBJ2-2; D gene uncertain. Trimming took off 5 bases at V and 1 base at J, with 5 bases between the two ends. The germline V gene encodes CDR1 SGHTA and CDR2 FQGNSA. This CDR3 has 13 amino acids. The CDR3 DNA follows: TGTGCCAGCAGCGGTAGGAACACCGGGGAGCTGTTTTTT. Protein product: CASSGRNTGELFF.

The chain uses TRBV30 and TRBJ2-5; a weak D match, TRBD1 (5 bases). The last part of the DNA fits TRBJ2-7 better; the J call may be wrong. CDR3 size: 16 residues. CDR1 is GTSNPN and CDR2 is SVGIG in the germline V gene (reference sequence). CDR3 sequence: CAWSDTLGQYHYEQYF. The CDR3 coding sequence is TGTGCCTGGAGCGATACCTTGGGGCAGTACCACTACGAGCAGTACTTC.

The rearrangement uses TRBV6-6 and TRBJ1-1; 7 bases map to TRBD1. Germline CDR1 and CDR2: MNHNY and SVGAGI (reference sequence). With V trimmed by 6 bases and J by 0 bases, 7 bases remained unmatched. The CDR3 covers 15 residues. The CDR3 sequence is CASSRGQVLNTEAFF. The CDR3, as DNA: TGTGCCAGCAGCCGAGGACAGGTTCTGAACACTGAAGCTTTCTTT.

This rearrangement joins TRBV27 to TRBJ1-2; D ambiguous. CDR3 length: 10 amino acids. Germline CDR1 and CDR2: MNHEY and SMNVEV (reference sequence). Trimming cost V 3 bases and J 4 bases, with 0 bases left between them. The CDR3 loop reads CASSFYGYTF. CDR3 nucleotide sequence: TGTGCCAGCAGTTTCTATGGCTACACCTTC.

This chain links TRBV10-3 with TRBJ1-1; 7 nucleotides line up with TRBD1. CDR3 size: 12 residues. Germline CDR1 ENHRY, CDR2 SYGVKD. The V and J ends lost 6 bases and 5 bases, in that order; junction bases with no gene match: 3. CDR3 coding DNA: TGTGCCATCAGGGGGACAGTGACTGAAGCTTTCTTT. The encoded protein is CAIRGTVTEAFF.

The chain has TRBV7-2 and TRBJ2-7; 9 bases line up with TRBD2. This CDR3 is built from 18 residues. The germline gives CDR1 SGHTA, CDR2 FQGNSA. Trimming removed 1 base from V and 4 bases from J; junction bases left unmatched: 14. This chain's CDR3 is CASSLVSSGDSNLYEQYF. CDR3 DNA sequence: TGTGCCAGCAGCTTAGTATCTAGCGGGGATTCGAACCTTTACGAGCAGTACTTC.

J is TRBJ2-1 and V is TRBV11-2, with TRBD2 as a possible D gene (6 bases). This CDR3 has 13 amino acids. Germline V gene sequence: CDR1 SGHAT, CDR2 FQNNGV. Between the trimmed V and J ends, which lost 3 bases and 13 bases, there was a span of 16 bases. CDR3 DNA sequence: TGTGCCAGCAGCTTCTACAGTGAGACTAGTCAGTTCTTC. Amino acids: CASSFYSETSQFF.

This clone was seen a single time. V and J are TRBV4-1 and TRBJ2-7; D perhaps matches TRBD2 (6 bases). This CDR3 has 13 amino acids. Germline-derived CDR1 and CDR2 are MGHRA and YSYEKL. Between the trimmed V and J ends, which lost 1 base and 9 bases, there was a span of 13 bases. CDR3 DNA: TGCGCCAGCAGCCAAGTCGTATCGGAGGGGCAGTACTTC. This gives the protein CASSQVVSEGQYF.

The gene calls are TRBV6-1 and TRBJ2-1; perhaps TRBD2 as D (5 bases). V lost 4 bases and J 0 bases, leaving 16 bases between the germline ends. This CDR3 has 17 amino acids. Germline-derived CDR1 and CDR2 are MNHNS and SASEGT. The CDR3 nucleotides read TGTGCCAGCAGTGCCAAGTCGGGATCTACCTCCTACAATGAGCAGTTCTTC. Its translation is CASSAKSGSTSYNEQFF.

This rearrangement joins TRBV28 to TRBJ2-7, with 8 bases fitting TRBD1. Germline assignment: CDR1 MDHEN and CDR2 SYDVKM. There are 14 residues in the CDR3. V lost 5 bases and J lost 7; bases outside the gene matches: 10. DNA of the CDR3: TGTGCCAGCAGTCTTGGGGGACAGGCCATTGAGCAGTACTTC. This translates into CASSLGGQAIEQYF.

The genes are TRBV5-1 and TRBJ2-2; 8 bases line up with TRBD1. In germline, CDR1 is SGHRS, CDR2 YFSETQ. The length of the CDR3 is 17 residues. V lost 4 bases to trimming and J lost 4 bases; unmatched junction nucleotides: 12. CDR3 sequence (DNA): TGCGCCAGCAGCCCACTGGCCAGGGGGCTCGGCACCGGGGAGCTGTTTTTT. This codes for CASSPLARGLGTGELFF.